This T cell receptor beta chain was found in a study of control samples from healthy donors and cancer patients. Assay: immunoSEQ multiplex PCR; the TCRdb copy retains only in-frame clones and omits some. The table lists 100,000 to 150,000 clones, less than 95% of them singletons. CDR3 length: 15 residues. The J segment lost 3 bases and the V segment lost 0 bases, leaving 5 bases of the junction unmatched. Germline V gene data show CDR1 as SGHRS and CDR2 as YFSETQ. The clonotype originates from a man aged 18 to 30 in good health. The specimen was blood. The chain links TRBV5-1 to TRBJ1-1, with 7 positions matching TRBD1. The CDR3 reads CASSLDGDSYTEAFF. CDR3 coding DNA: TGCGCCAGCAGCTTGGATGGGGACAGCTACACTGAAGCTTTCTTT. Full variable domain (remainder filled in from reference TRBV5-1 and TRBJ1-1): KAGVTQTPRYLIKTRGQQVTLSCSPISGHRSVSWYQQTPGQGLQFLFEYFSETQRNKGNFPGRFSGRQFSNSRSEMNVSTLELGDSALYLCASSLDGDSYTEAFFGQGTRLTVV.